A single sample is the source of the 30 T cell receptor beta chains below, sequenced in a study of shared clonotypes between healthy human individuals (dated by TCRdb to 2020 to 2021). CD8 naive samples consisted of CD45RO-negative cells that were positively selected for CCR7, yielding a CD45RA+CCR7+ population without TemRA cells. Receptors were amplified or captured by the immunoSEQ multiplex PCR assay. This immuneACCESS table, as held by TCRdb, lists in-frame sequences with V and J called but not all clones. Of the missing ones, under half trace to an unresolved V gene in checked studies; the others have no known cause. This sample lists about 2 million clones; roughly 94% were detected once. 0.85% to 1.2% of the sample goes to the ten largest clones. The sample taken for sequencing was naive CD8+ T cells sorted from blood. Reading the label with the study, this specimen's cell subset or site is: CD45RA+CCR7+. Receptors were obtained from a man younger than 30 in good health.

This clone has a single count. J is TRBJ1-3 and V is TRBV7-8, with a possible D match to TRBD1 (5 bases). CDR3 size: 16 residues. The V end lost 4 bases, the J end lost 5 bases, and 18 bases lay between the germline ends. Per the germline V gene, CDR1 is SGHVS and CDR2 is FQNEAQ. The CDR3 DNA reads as TGTGCCAGCAGCTCAGACCTTACAGGAGATAGAAACACCATATATTTT. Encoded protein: CASSSDLTGDRNTIYF.

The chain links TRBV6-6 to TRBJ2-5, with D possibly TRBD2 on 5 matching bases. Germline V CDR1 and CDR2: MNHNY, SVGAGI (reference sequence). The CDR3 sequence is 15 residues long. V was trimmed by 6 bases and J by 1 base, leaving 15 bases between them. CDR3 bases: TGTGCCAGCAGCCCCACAGCGGTACCCCAAGAGACCCAGTACTTC. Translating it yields CASSPTAVPQETQYF.

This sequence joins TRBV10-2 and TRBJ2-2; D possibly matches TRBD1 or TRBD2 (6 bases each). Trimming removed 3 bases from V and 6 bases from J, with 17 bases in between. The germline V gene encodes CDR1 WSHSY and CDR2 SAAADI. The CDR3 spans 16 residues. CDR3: CASSDVGGYPAGELFF. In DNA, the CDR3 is TGCGCCAGCAGTGATGTCGGGGGCTATCCTGCCGGGGAGCTGTTTTTT.

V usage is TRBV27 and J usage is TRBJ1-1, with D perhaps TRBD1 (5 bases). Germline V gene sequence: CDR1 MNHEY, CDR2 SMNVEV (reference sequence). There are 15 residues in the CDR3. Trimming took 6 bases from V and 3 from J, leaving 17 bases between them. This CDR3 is CASRAFRGGDTEAFF. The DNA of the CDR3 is TGTGCCAGCAGGGCATTCCGGGGGGGAGACACTGAAGCTTTCTTT.

DNA of the CDR3: TGTGCCAGCAGCAACGGACACCTCTATGGCTACACCTTC. Translated: CASSNGHLYGYTF. This rearrangement joins TRBV7-9 to TRBJ1-2, with D perhaps matching TRBD1 (5 bases). The germline V gene encodes CDR1 SEHNR and CDR2 FQNEAQ (reference sequence). Trimming cost V 5 bases and J 4 bases, with 11 bases left between them. The CDR3 has 13 amino acids.

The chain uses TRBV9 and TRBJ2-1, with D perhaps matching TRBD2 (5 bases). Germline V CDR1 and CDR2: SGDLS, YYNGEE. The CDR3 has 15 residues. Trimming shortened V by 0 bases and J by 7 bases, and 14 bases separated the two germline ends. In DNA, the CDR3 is TGTGCCAGCAGCGTAGTTGGAGGAGGTTTGAATGAGCAGTTCTTC. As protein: CASSVVGGGLNEQFF.

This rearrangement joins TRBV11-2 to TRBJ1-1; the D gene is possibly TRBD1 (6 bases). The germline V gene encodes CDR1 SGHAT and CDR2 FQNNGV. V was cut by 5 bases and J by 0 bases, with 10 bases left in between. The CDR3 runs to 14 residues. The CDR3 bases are TGTGCCAGCAGCAGGGGGGGTATGAACACTGAAGCTTTCTTT. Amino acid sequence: CASSRGGMNTEAFF.

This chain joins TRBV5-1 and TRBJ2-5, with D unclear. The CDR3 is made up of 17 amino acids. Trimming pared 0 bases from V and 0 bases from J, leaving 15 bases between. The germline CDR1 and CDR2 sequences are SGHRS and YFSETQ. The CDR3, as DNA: TGCGCCAGCAGCTTGGGCGCCAGCTTAACGTACCAAGAGACCCAGTACTTC. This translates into CASSLGASLTYQETQYF.

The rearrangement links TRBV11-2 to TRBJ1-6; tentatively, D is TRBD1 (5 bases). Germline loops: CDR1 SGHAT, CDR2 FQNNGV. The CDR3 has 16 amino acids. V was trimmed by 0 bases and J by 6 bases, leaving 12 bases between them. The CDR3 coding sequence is TGTGCCAGCAGCTTAGATCGAGGGGTAGGTAATTCACCCCTCCACTTT. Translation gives CASSLDRGVGNSPLHF.

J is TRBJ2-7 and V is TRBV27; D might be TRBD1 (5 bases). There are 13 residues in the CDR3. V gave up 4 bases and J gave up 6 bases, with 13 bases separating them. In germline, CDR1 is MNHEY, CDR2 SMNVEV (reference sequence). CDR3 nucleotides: TGTGCCAGCAGTTCCCATACAGGTGCCGAGCAGTACTTC. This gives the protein CASSSHTGAEQYF.

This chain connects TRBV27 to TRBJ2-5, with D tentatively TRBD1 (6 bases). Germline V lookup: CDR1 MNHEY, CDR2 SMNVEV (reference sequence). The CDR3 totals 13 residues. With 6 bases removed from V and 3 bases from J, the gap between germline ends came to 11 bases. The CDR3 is CASREAGEETQYF. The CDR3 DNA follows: TGTGCCAGCAGGGAGGCAGGGGAAGAGACCCAGTACTTC.

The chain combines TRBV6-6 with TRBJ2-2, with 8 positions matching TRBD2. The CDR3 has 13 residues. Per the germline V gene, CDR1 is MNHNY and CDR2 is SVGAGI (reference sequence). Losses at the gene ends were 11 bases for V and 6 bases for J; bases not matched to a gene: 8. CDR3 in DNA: TGTGCCGCGGGGCGGGAGGAACCCGGGGAGCTGTTTTTT. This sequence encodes CAAGREEPGELFF.

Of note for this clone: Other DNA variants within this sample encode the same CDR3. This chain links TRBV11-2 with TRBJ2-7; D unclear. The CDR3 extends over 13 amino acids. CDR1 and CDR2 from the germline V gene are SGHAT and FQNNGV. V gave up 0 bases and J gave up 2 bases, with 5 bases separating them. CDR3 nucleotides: TGTGCCAGCAGCTTAGAACTAACCTACGAGCAGTACTTC. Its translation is CASSLELTYEQYF.

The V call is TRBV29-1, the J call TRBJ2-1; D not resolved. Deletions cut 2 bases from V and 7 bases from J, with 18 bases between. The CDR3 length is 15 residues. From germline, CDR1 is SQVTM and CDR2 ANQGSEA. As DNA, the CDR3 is TGCAGCGTTGAACTGGATGAGGACCGGCCGAATGAGCAGTTCTTC. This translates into CSVELDEDRPNEQFF.

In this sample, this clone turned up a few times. CDR3 region: CASSEDRGLDSPLHF. Written as DNA, the CDR3 is TGCGCCAGCAGCGAGGACAGGGGGCTGGATTCACCCCTCCACTTT. The V call is TRBV5-1, the J call TRBJ1-6; 11 bases fit TRBD1. Germline V gene data show CDR1 as SGHRS and CDR2 as YFSETQ. Trimming removed 4 bases from V and 8 bases from J; junction bases left unmatched: 5. CDR3 length: 15 amino acids.

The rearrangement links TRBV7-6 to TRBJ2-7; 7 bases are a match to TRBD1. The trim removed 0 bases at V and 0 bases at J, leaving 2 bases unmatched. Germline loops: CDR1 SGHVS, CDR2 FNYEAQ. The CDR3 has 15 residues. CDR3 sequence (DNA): TGTGCCAGCAGCTTAGCACAGGGGAACTCCTACGAGCAGTACTTC. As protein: CASSLAQGNSYEQYF.

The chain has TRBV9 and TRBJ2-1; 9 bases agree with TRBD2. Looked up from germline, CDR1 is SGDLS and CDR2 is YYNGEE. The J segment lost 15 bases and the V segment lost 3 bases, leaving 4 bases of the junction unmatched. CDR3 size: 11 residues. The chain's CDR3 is CASSAGTSRFF. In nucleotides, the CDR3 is TGTGCCAGCAGCGCCGGGACTAGCCGGTTCTTC. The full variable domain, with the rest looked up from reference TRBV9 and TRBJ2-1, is DSGVTQTPKHLITATGQRVTLRCSPRSGDLSVYWYQQSLDQGLQFLIQYYNGEERAKGNILERFSAQQFPDLHSELNLSSLELGDSALYFCASSAGTSRFFGPGTRLTVL.

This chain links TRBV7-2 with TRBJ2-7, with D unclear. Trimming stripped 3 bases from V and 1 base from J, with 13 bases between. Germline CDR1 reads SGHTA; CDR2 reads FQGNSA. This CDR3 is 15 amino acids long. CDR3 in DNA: TGTGCCAGCAGCTTCGACTCTACCCTATCCTACGAGCAGTACTTC. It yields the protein CASSFDSTLSYEQYF.

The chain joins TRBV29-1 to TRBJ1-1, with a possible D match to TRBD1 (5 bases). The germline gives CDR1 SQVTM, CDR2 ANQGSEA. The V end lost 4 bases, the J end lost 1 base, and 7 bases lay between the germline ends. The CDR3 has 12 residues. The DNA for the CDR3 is TGCAGCGTTGTGGACAAGAACACTGAAGCTTTCTTT. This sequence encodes CSVVDKNTEAFF.

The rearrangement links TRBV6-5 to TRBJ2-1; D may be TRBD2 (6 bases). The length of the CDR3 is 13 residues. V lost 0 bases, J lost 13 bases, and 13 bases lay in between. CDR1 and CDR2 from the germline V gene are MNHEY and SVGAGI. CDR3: CASSYSGASVQFF. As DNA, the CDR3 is TGTGCCAGCAGTTACTCAGGCGCTAGCGTCCAGTTCTTC.

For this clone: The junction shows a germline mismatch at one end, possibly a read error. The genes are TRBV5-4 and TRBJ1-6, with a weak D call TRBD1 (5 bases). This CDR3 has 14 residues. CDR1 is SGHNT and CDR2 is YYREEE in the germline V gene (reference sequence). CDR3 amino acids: CASGLRGDNSPLRF. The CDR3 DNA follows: TGTGCCAGCGGCCTTCGGGGGGATAATTCACCCCTCCGCTTT.

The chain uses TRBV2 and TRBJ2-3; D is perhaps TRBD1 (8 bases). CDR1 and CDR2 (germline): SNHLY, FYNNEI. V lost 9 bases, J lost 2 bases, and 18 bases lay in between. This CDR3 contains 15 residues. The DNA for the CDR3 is TGTGCCAGTACAGGGGGAGGGCCCCCCACAGATACGCAGTATTTT. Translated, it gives CASTGGGPPTDTQYF.

The DNA of the CDR3 is TGCAGCGTTTACTTGGACAATGAGCAGTTCTTC. Protein: CSVYLDNEQFF. The chain recombines TRBV29-1 with TRBJ2-1, with D unresolved. The V and J ends lost 5 bases and 5 bases respectively, with 7 bases between them. CDR3 length: 11 residues. Germline V CDR1 and CDR2: SQVTM, ANQGSEA.

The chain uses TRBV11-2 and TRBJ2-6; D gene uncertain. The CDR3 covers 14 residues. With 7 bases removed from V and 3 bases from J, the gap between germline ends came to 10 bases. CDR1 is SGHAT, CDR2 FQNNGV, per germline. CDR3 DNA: TGTGCCAGCACTCCCACCGATGGGGCCAACGTCCTGACTTTC. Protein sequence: CASTPTDGANVLTF.

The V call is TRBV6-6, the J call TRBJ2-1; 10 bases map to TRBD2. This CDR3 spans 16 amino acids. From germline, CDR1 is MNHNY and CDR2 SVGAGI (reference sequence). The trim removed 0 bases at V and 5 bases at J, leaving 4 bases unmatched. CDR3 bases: TGTGCCAGCAGTTACTCCCGGCTAGCGGGGGACAATGAGCAGTTCTTC. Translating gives CASSYSRLAGDNEQFF.

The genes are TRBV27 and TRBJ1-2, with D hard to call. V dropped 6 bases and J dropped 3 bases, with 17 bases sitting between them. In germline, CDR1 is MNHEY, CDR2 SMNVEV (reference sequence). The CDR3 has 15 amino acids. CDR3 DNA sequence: TGTGCCAGCAGCCAATCCGCTACCGGGGACTATGGCTACACCTTC. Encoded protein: CASSQSATGDYGYTF.

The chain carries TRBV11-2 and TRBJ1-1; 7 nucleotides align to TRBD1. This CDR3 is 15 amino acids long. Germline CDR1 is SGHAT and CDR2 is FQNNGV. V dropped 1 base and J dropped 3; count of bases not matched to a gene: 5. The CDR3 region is CASSLGVQGYTEAFF. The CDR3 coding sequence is TGTGCCAGCAGCTTAGGGGTACAGGGGTACACTGAAGCTTTCTTT.

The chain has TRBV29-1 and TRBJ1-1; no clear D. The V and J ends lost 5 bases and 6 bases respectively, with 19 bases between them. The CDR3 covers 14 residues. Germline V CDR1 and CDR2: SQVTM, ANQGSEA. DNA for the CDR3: TGCAGCGTTTCCCGGGCCCAACCGGGCGCTGAAGCTTTCTTT. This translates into CSVSRAQPGAEAFF.

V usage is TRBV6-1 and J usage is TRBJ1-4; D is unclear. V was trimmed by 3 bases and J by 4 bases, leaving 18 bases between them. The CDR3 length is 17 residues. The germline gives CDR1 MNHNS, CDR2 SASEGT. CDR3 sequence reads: CASSEGAPALGNEKLFF. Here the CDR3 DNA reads TGTGCCAGCAGTGAGGGTGCCCCGGCGTTGGGTAATGAAAAACTGTTTTTT.

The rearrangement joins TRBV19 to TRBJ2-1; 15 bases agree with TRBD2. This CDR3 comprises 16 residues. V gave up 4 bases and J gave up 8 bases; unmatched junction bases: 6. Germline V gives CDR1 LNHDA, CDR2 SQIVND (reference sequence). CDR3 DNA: TGTGCCAGTAGTAAAGGGACTAGCGGGAGGAGGGATGAGCAGTTCTTC. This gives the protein CASSKGTSGRRDEQFF.